A single TCR beta chain is shown here with its context. This specimen comes from a study of blood T cell repertoires in COVID-19. Across the study: There were acute and convalescent COVID-19 samples, and they came from the United States, Italy and Spain. The cDNA or gDNA used as material had been derived from T cells, B-cell-depleted T cells, or PBMCs.

In the original analysis: Researchers report that nucleated cell counts were estimated from reference gene primer amplification. Produced via immunoSEQ multiplex PCR; TCRdb's table is partial and in-frame only. V, J and clone size derive from that table, while D and trimming were established from the DNA sequence. The table has tens of thousands of clones, around 84% seen once. The receptor was isolated from a woman aged 80 or over with acute or convalescent COVID-19. The sample taken for sequencing was peripheral blood.

For the CDR3, the DNA is TGTGCCAGTAGGGACCAGCGGCACCAAGAGACCCAGTACTTC. Its protein is CASRDQRHQETQYF. This chain links TRBV19 with TRBJ2-5, with TRBD2 as a possible D gene (5 bases). The V end was cut by 6 bases, the J end by 0 bases, with 11 bases between. CDR3 length: 14 residues. CDR1 LNHDA and CDR2 SQIVND come from the germline V gene (reference sequence).